These 32 T cell receptor beta chains originate from one sample sequenced in a study of blood T cell repertoires in COVID-19. The repertoire was sequenced with immunoSEQ multiplex PCR; TCRdb's copy has only in-frame clones and lacks some. Of 200,000 to 300,000 clones in the sample, about 90% were seen once. Material for sequencing was peripheral blood. The receptors originated from a woman in her thirties or forties who had recovered from COVID-19.

The chain recombines TRBV7-9 with TRBJ2-1, with D hard to call. This CDR3 is 9 amino acids long. V shed 5 bases and J shed 14 bases, with 7 bases lying between them. Germline V CDR1 and CDR2: SEHNR, FQNEAQ (reference sequence). The CDR3 nucleotides are TGTGCCAGCAGCCCCCAGAAGTTCTTC. As protein: CASSPQKFF.

This chain links TRBV11-2 with TRBJ1-6; D ambiguous. The germline V gene encodes CDR1 SGHAT and CDR2 FQNNGV. There are 17 residues in the CDR3. Trimming pared 1 base from V and 12 bases from J, leaving 22 bases between. CDR3 coding DNA: TGTGCCAGCAGCTTAGCGCCTTCATATTCGCGGAGAAGACCCCTCCACTTT. Residues: CASSLAPSYSRRRPLHF.

The rearrangement joins TRBV3-1 (or the pseudogene TRBV3-2) to TRBJ2-5, with D possibly TRBD2 on 5 matching bases. Germline CDR1 and CDR2: LGHDT and YNNKEL (reference sequence). The CDR3 runs 14 residues. With 1 base removed from V and 5 bases from J, the gap between germline ends came to 11 bases. CDR3 sequence reads: CASSQVGREETQYF. The CDR3 DNA reads as TGTGCCAGCAGCCAAGTGGGTAGGGAGGAGACCCAGTACTTC.

This clone was seen once. The chain recombines TRBV5-4 with TRBJ1-6; perhaps TRBD1 as D (6 bases). CDR3 length equals 14 residues. Trimming cost V 2 bases and J 8 bases, with 11 bases left between them. The germline V gene has CDR1 SGHNT and CDR2 YYREEE (reference sequence). The CDR3 sequence: CASSLQGSDSPLHF. The CDR3 DNA reads as TGTGCCAGCAGCTTACAGGGCTCCGATTCACCCCTCCACTTT. The whole variable domain, filled in from reference TRBV5-4 and TRBJ1-6, reads ETGVTQSPTHLIKTRGQQVTLRCSSQSGHNTVSWYQQALGQGPQFIFQYYREEENGRGNFPPRFSGLQFPNYSSELNVNALELDDSALYLCASSLQGSDSPLHFGNGTRLTVT.

The DNA of the CDR3 is TGTGCCAGCAGTGAATGGAGGGCGCCCCTTAACAATGAGCAGTTCTTC. Translating gives CASSEWRAPLNNEQFF. V usage is TRBV6-1 and J usage is TRBJ2-1, with D perhaps matching TRBD2 (6 bases). The length of the CDR3 is 16 residues. The V and J ends lost 2 bases and 5 bases respectively, with 16 bases between them. The germline CDR1 and CDR2 sequences are MNHNS and SASEGT.

The V and J genes are TRBV27 and TRBJ2-2, with D maybe TRBD2 (6 bases). Germline V gene sequence: CDR1 MNHEY, CDR2 SMNVEV (reference sequence). The CDR3 extends over 17 amino acids. Trimming removed 4 bases at V and 0 bases at J, with 15 bases between. The CDR3 here is CASSSPLREANTGELFF. As DNA, the CDR3 is TGTGCCAGCAGTTCCCCCCTCAGGGAGGCGAACACCGGGGAGCTGTTTTTT.

The chain recombines TRBV19 with TRBJ1-2; no firm D call. V was shortened by 2 bases and J by 4 bases, with 11 bases between the two germline ends. The CDR3 contains 14 residues. CDR1 and CDR2 from the germline V gene are LNHDA and SQIVND (reference sequence). This CDR3 reads CASSISGTAYGYTF. As DNA, the CDR3 is TGTGCCAGTAGTATAAGTGGCACAGCCTATGGCTACACCTTC.

CDR3 in amino acids: CASSLLEDTQYF. The CDR3, as DNA: TGCGCCAGCAGTCTTCTAGAGGATACGCAGTATTTT. The gene calls are TRBV5-1 and TRBJ2-3; no clear D gene. The germline CDR1 and CDR2 sequences are SGHRS and YFSETQ. The CDR3 runs 12 residues. V was pared by 5 bases and J by 6 bases, with 10 bases between.

In regard to this clone: The sample carries other DNA sequences with the same CDR3. J is TRBJ1-6 and V is TRBV2; D gene ambiguous. This CDR3 is 15 amino acids long. V lost 1 base to trimming and J lost 7 bases, with 11 bases between them. Germline V CDR1 and CDR2: SNHLY, FYNNEI. CDR3 in DNA: TGTGCCAGCAGTGAAGAGTCCAGGTCCAATTCACCCCTCCACTTT. It codes for CASSEESRSNSPLHF. Supplemented by reference TRBV2 and TRBJ1-6, the full variable domain reads EPEVTQTPSHQVTQMGQEVILRCVPISNHLYFYWYRQILGQKVEFLVSFYNNEISEKSEIFDDQFSVERPDGSNFTLKIRSTKLEDSAMYFCASSEESRSNSPLHFGNGTRLTVT.

The gene calls are TRBV6-2 or TRBV6-3 and TRBJ1-3, with no clear D. This CDR3 spans 13 amino acids. V dropped 2 bases and J dropped 4 bases, with 6 bases sitting between them. Germline CDR1 and CDR2: MNHEY and SVGEGT. CDR3 amino acids: CASSYPGGNTIYF. The CDR3 coding sequence is TGTGCCAGCAGTTACCCGGGAGGAAACACCATATATTTT.

This clone was seen just once. This chain connects TRBV7-9 to TRBJ1-1; the match to TRBD1 covers 10 bases. V shed 5 bases and J 5 bases; nucleotides not matched to a gene: 5. The CDR3 spans 14 residues. Germline V CDR1 and CDR2: SEHNR, FQNEAQ (reference sequence). The DNA for the CDR3 is TGTGCCAGCAGCCGAGGGACAGGGGCAACTGAAGCTTTCTTT. Its translation: CASSRGTGATEAFF.

This chain connects TRBV7-9 to TRBJ1-2; no clear D gene. Germline CDR1 is SEHNR and CDR2 is FQNEAQ (reference sequence). V lost 0 bases to trimming and J lost 1 base, with 12 bases between them. This CDR3 is built from 16 residues. This CDR3 is CASSLAQEQLNYGYTF. The CDR3 DNA is TGTGCCAGCAGCTTAGCTCAAGAACAGCTTAACTATGGCTACACCTTC.

The chain has TRBV19 and TRBJ1-6; D possibly corresponds to TRBD1 (6 bases). V was trimmed by 5 bases and J by 9 bases, leaving 17 bases between them. CDR3 size: 15 residues. In germline, CDR1 is LNHDA, CDR2 SQIVND (reference sequence). The CDR3 sequence: CASSAVKQGSSPLHF. The CDR3 coding sequence is TGTGCCAGTAGTGCCGTGAAGCAGGGGAGTTCACCCCTCCACTTT.

V gene TRBV6-5 combines with J gene TRBJ2-3, with D hard to call. The length of the CDR3 is 15 residues. V was clipped by 0 bases and J by 2 bases, with 9 bases between them. From germline, CDR1 is MNHEY and CDR2 SVGAGI. The CDR3: CASSYSPKLTDTQYF. In nucleotides, the CDR3 is TGTGCCAGCAGTTACTCGCCGAAGCTCACAGATACGCAGTATTTT.

The chain couples TRBV4-3 to TRBJ1-4; no reliable D call. V was clipped by 1 base and J by 3 bases, with 12 bases between them. The CDR3 totals 16 residues. Germline-derived CDR1 and CDR2 are LGHNA and YSLEER. For the CDR3, the DNA is TGCGCCAGCAGCCAAGCTGCGGGCCAACCTAATGAAAAACTGTTTTTT. Its translation: CASSQAAGQPNEKLFF.

This sequence joins TRBV2 and TRBJ2-6, with D maybe TRBD2 (5 bases). CDR1 and CDR2 from the germline V gene are SNHLY and FYNNEI. The V gene lost 6 bases and the J gene lost 0 bases, with 6 bases spanning the gap. The length of the CDR3 is 14 residues. The CDR3 region has the DNA TGTGCCAGCAGAACTAGCTCTGGGGCCAACGTCCTGACTTTC. Protein: CASRTSSGANVLTF.

This chain uses TRBV3-1 (or the pseudogene TRBV3-2) with TRBJ1-1; 7 positions agree with TRBD1. The CDR3 spans 14 residues. The V segment lost 1 base and the J segment 3 bases; nucleotides outside the gene matches: 2. Germline V gene sequence: CDR1 LGHDT, CDR2 YNNKEL (reference sequence). CDR3 amino acids: CASSQAGGDTEAFF. As DNA, the CDR3 is TGTGCCAGCAGCCAAGCAGGGGGAGACACTGAAGCTTTCTTT.

CDR3 in amino acids: CASSLAITEAFF. The DNA for the CDR3 is TGTGCCAGCAGCTTAGCAATCACTGAAGCTTTCTTT. The chain employs TRBV11-2 and TRBJ1-1; no firm D call. The CDR3 spans 12 residues. Germline V gives CDR1 SGHAT, CDR2 FQNNGV. Trimming took 1 base from V and 4 from J, leaving 4 bases between them.

V gene TRBV5-1 combines with J gene TRBJ1-2; 9 nucleotides match TRBD1. The length of the CDR3 is 14 residues. Germline trimming cut 1 base from V and 7 bases from J; bases unmatched to any gene: 5. The V gene's germline CDR1 is SGHRS and CDR2 YFSETQ. DNA of the CDR3: TGCGCCAGCAGCTTGACAGGGGGCGCTTTTGGCTACACCTTC. Translating it yields CASSLTGGAFGYTF.

The chain has TRBV7-2 and TRBJ1-5; 9 bases line up with TRBD1. Per germline, CDR1 SGHTA and CDR2 FQGNSA. This CDR3 comprises 14 residues. V was pared by 5 bases and J by 7 bases, with 6 bases of the junction left unmatched. The CDR3 sequence: CASSTGTGSQPQHF. CDR3 nucleotides: TGTGCCAGCAGCACCGGGACAGGGAGCCAGCCCCAGCATTTT.

The V call is TRBV6-1, the J call TRBJ2-2, with D possibly matching TRBD2 (5 bases). The V gene's germline CDR1 is MNHNS and CDR2 SASEGT. The CDR3 is made up of 16 amino acids. V dropped 2 bases and J dropped 3 bases, with 13 bases sitting between them. The CDR3 loop is CASSESRVAHTGELFF. The CDR3 DNA follows: TGTGCCAGCAGTGAATCCCGGGTAGCGCACACCGGGGAGCTGTTTTTT.

The chain is built from TRBV6-1 and TRBJ1-2; D is possibly TRBD1 (6 bases). Germline CDR1 is MNHNS and CDR2 is SASEGT. The CDR3 is 14 amino acids. Trimming took 2 bases from V and 4 from J, leaving 11 bases between them. The CDR3 sequence: CASSESRDTYGYTF. CDR3 coding DNA: TGTGCCAGCAGTGAAAGTCGGGACACCTATGGCTACACCTTC.

The rearrangement joins TRBV7-3 to TRBJ2-1, with D maybe TRBD1 (6 bases). CDR3 length: 15 residues. Trimming removed 2 bases at V and 6 bases at J, with 14 bases between. Germline CDR1 and CDR2: SGHTA and FQGTGA. The CDR3: CASSLGDTRINEQFF. The CDR3 coding sequence is TGTGCCAGCAGCTTAGGGGACACCCGTATCAATGAGCAGTTCTTC. The full variable domain, its missing parts supplied by reference TRBV7-3 and TRBJ2-1, is GAGVSQTPSNKVTEKGKYVELRCDPISGHTALYWYRQSLGQGPEFLIYFQGTGAADDSGLPNDRFFAVRPEGSVSTLKIQRTERGDSAVYLCASSLGDTRINEQFFGPGTRLTVL.

This clone was counted between two and nine times. V gene TRBV7-9 combines with J gene TRBJ1-1; D gene uncertain. In germline, CDR1 is SEHNR, CDR2 FQNEAQ (reference sequence). The CDR3 is made up of 15 amino acids. V lost 5 bases and J lost 1, with 14 bases in between. CDR3 DNA sequence: TGTGCCAGCAGCCCCCGAGGAGGGAGGAACACTGAAGCTTTCTTT. Protein: CASSPRGGRNTEAFF.

The J gene is TRBJ1-2, the V gene TRBV19, with 10 bases aligning to TRBD1. This CDR3 has 11 residues. V trimming: 8 bases; J trimming: 7 bases; junction bases outside the gene matches: 1. Germline V gene lookup returns CDR1 LNHDA and CDR2 SQIVND (reference sequence). The DNA of the CDR3 is TGTGCCAGTGGACAGGGGGTTGGCTACACCTTC. It specifies CASGQGVGYTF.

This chain joins TRBV4-3 and TRBJ1-2, with 7 bases that match TRBD1. From germline, CDR1 is LGHNA and CDR2 YSLEER. There are 10 residues in the CDR3. V lost 11 bases, J lost 7 bases, and 4 bases stayed unmatched. The CDR3 DNA reads as TGCGCCGAGGGGGCAATTGGCTACACCTTC. This codes for CAEGAIGYTF.

The chain carries TRBV30 and TRBJ1-2; D perhaps matches TRBD1 (5 bases). V was shortened by 2 bases and J by 8 bases, with 15 bases between the two germline ends. Looked up from germline, CDR1 is GTSNPN and CDR2 is SVGIG (reference sequence). The CDR3 is made up of 13 amino acids. The CDR3 bases are TGTGCCTGGAGTCGGGACTTGTTAGGCGGCTACACCTTC. Its translation: CAWSRDLLGGYTF.

This clone has just a few counts. The chain joins TRBV7-2 to TRBJ1-6, with 8 positions matching TRBD1. The germline V gene encodes CDR1 SGHTA and CDR2 FQGNSA. With V trimmed by 3 bases and J by 5 bases, 3 bases remained unmatched. CDR3 length equals 15 residues. CDR3 DNA: TGTGCCAGCAGCTTCAGGGGACAGGATAATTCACCCCTCCACTTT. Translating gives CASSFRGQDNSPLHF.

The rearrangement links TRBV14 to TRBJ1-2; 12 nucleotides agree with TRBD1. This CDR3 has 15 amino acids. Looked up from germline, CDR1 is SGHDN and CDR2 is FVKESK. Trimming at V came to 4 bases and at J to 4 bases, leaving 4 bases not matched to a gene. CDR3 sequence (DNA): TGTGCCAGCAGCCCCTGGGACAGGGGGCTCTATGGCTACACCTTC. Protein product: CASSPWDRGLYGYTF.

This rearrangement joins TRBV7-8 to TRBJ1-6; tentatively, D is TRBD1 (6 bases). The V gene lost 2 bases and the J gene lost 5 bases, with 7 bases spanning the gap. The germline V gene encodes CDR1 SGHVS and CDR2 FQNEAQ. This CDR3 is 14 amino acids long. Here the CDR3 DNA reads TGTGCCAGCAGCTTAAGGACAGATAATTCACCCCTCCACTTT. It is translated as CASSLRTDNSPLHF. Using reference TRBV7-8 and TRBJ1-6 for the parts outside the CDR3, the full variable domain is GAGVSQSPRYKVAKRGQDVALRCDPISGHVSLFWYQQALGQGPEFLTYFQNEAQLDKSGLPSDRFFAERPEGSVSTLKIQRTQQEDSAVYLCASSLRTDNSPLHFGNGTRLTVT.

The chain is built from TRBV27 and TRBJ2-7; 7 bases line up with TRBD1. With V trimmed by 3 bases and J by 7 bases, 12 bases remained unmatched. The CDR3 is 15 amino acids. CDR1 is MNHEY, CDR2 SMNVEV, per germline (reference sequence). The CDR3 spells CASSFRGGEVEEQYF. The CDR3 region has the DNA TGTGCCAGCAGTTTTCGAGGGGGCGAAGTTGAGGAGCAGTACTTC.

CDR3 bases: TGTGCCAGCAGCTTAGTACTAGCAGGAGAGACCCAGTACTTC. Amino acids: CASSLVLAGETQYF. The chain couples TRBV7-8 to TRBJ2-5; TRBD2 might be the D (6 bases). Trimming removed 1 base from V and 4 bases from J, with 10 bases in between. This CDR3 has 14 residues. Germline V gene lookup returns CDR1 SGHVS and CDR2 FQNEAQ. Combining the CDR3 with reference TRBV7-8 and TRBJ2-5 gives the whole variable domain GAGVSQSPRYKVAKRGQDVALRCDPISGHVSLFWYQQALGQGPEFLTYFQNEAQLDKSGLPSDRFFAERPEGSVSTLKIQRTQQEDSAVYLCASSLVLAGETQYFGPGTRLLVL.